This TCR beta chain was identified in a study of PD-L1 blockade in urothelial cancer (dated by TCRdb to 2017 to 2019). About the full investigation: All patients started therapy around 2014 and received atezolizumab 1,200 mg intravenously every 3 weeks. About nine tenths of the roughly 29 patients were males with bladder-origin urothelial cancer, and 18 of 29 reported a prior smoking history. An ECOG performance status of 0 or 1 was recorded for the patients, and 0 to 3 prior chemotherapy regimens had been received by the patients. Blood samples were analyzed at 3 weeks after treatment start (second dose) and at 6 weeks after treatment start. A median of roughly 140,000 T cells and fewer than 85,000 unique TCRs was obtained from blood samples, and a median clonality of 0.080 was observed. An exploratory multi-omic analysis was conducted of the somatic, immune and clinical correlates of response to PD-L1 blockade with atezolizumab in urothelial cancer. Pretreatment tumor samples and matched peripheral blood, collected serially before and after atezolizumab treatment, underwent TCR sequencing. Durable clinical benefit was defined as progression-free survival longer than 6 months, and TCR features were also tested against progression-free and overall survival. Whole exome sequencing and RNA sequencing of pretreatment tumors were performed alongside TCR sequencing in the same patients. About 10 patients achieved durable clinical benefit and approximately 19 did not. Pretreatment blood TCR-seq was available for nearly 30 patients, at least one posttreatment blood collection was obtained for roughly 24 patients, and tumor TCR-seq was available for roughly 24 patients. Study-wide findings and limitations: Because the sample size was small (n of about 30) and many exploratory analyses were performed, the results are intended to be hypothesis-generating. Patients with durable benefit showed greater expansion of tumor-associated TCR clones in peripheral blood 3 weeks after starting treatment (n ≈ 22, p = 0.022). Improved progression-free and overall survival was associated with having pretreatment peripheral blood TCR clonality below the median.

The germline V gene sets CDR1 to SGHRS and CDR2 to YFSETQ. The CDR3 numbers 16 residues from cysteine through phenylalanine. The CDR3 DNA has 48 bases and is translated from base 1. V trim: 1 base; J trim: 5 bases; unmatched bases: 8. Details on this clone: Its target antigen remains unknown. Base qualities are not provided; no much larger clone lies one nucleotide away.

According to the study, the label for this sample's time point signals: pretreatment peripheral blood. A cohort of 30 or so patients with locally advanced or metastatic urothelial carcinoma, treated at Memorial Sloan Kettering on a trial protocol, was included. Peripheral blood mononuclear cells were collected pretreatment and during treatment, with between 1 and 8 total time points per patient. The Qiagen DNeasy Blood extraction kit was used to purify genomic DNA from total PBMCs and tumor samples. PBMCs were collected pretreatment and during treatment and were isolated and stored as previously described. Synthetic TCR analog templates were spiked into each PCR so that absolute template abundance could be estimated from read counts. The immunoSEQ assay was used to amplify TCRbeta CDR3 regions from genomic DNA with bias-controlled V and J gene primers. Sequencing of rearranged TCRbeta segments was done at approximately 20X coverage. Regarding the original processing steps: Clustering was used to correct sequencing errors, and CDR3s were annotated against IMGT so that V, D and J genes could be assigned. Only productive TCRbeta rearrangements were used in downstream analyses, excluding out-of-frame or stop-codon sequences. Clonality was calculated as one minus the Shannon entropy normalized by the log of the number of unique productive sequences. Fisher's exact test with Benjamini-Hochberg correction, using a cutoff of adjusted p below 0.01, was how clones that differed between time points or between blood and tumor were identified. In its TCRdb copy, this immuneACCESS table keeps in-frame sequences only and misses some clones. Where compared with another copy, unresolved V genes explain less than half of these, and the others have no known cause. Clonal size and the V and J genes are those of that table, whereas D and trimming came from the DNA. Within this sample are around 63,000 clones, with roughly 81% of them counted one time only. The ten biggest clones cover around 5.4% of the sample.

Sequencing was performed on PBMCs, taken around atezolizumab (anti-PD-L1) treatment. This receptor was taken from a man aged 70-80 years with urothelial cancer. The chain couples TRBV5-1 to TRBJ2-5; 10 bases in between match TRBD2. The DNA sequence is TGCGCCAGCAGCTTGTTGGCTAGCGGGGGCAGGGAGACCCAGTACTTC. Its translation is CASSLLASGGRETQYF.